This entry lists 5 T cell receptor beta chains sequenced from one sample in a study of shared T cell receptors in the human thymus. Profiled with immunoSEQ multiplex PCR; TCRdb holds only in-frame clones, not every one. The sample consists of about 540,000 clones, 70% to 80% of them appearing once. These same data were also listed under a study on human thymus T cells.

Input material: thymocytes. Receptors originate from a boy less than two years old with a congenital heart defect.

Only one count was recorded for this clone. The CDR3 nucleotides read TGCAGTGCTAGGGAGCGATGGGAGCAGTACTTC. It encodes CSARERWEQYF. The genes are TRBV20-1 and TRBJ2-7; D ambiguous. V was trimmed by 3 bases and J by 7 bases, leaving 10 bases between them. CDR1 is DFQATT, CDR2 SNEGSKA, per germline (reference sequence). CDR3 length: 11 residues.

V gene TRBV15 combines with J gene TRBJ2-7; TRBD2 aligns across 8 bases. With 0 bases clipped from V and 3 bases from J, the junction kept 16 bases outside the gene matches. The V gene's germline CDR1 is LNHNV and CDR2 YYDKDF (reference sequence). CDR3 length: 19 amino acids. The CDR3 nucleotides are TGTGCCACCAGCAGAGATATGGTCCTCGGCGGGAGGAAGGACTACGAGCAGTACTTC. As protein: CATSRDMVLGGRKDYEQYF.

The CDR3 DNA sequence: TGTGCCACCAGCGTAAAATACCGGGACAGGGGTCACGCGAAGGGACTTTGGAGCTATCAGCCCCAGCATTTT. Protein: CATSVKYRDRGHAKGLWSYQPQHF. The rearrangement uses TRBV15 and TRBJ1-5; 10 nucleotides align to TRBD1. The germline V gene has CDR1 LNHNV and CDR2 YYDKDF (reference sequence). CDR3 length: 24 amino acids. Germline trimming cut 5 bases from V and 5 bases from J; bases unmatched to any gene: 33.

The chain employs TRBV27 and TRBJ2-7; D might be TRBD1 (6 bases). V dropped 2 bases and J dropped 4 bases, with 12 bases sitting between them. This CDR3 is 14 amino acids long. In germline, CDR1 is MNHEY, CDR2 SMNVEV (reference sequence). CDR3 loop: CASSLRGSKYEQYF. The CDR3 DNA reads TGTGCCAGCAGTTTAAGGGGGAGTAAGTACGAGCAGTACTTC.

The V and J genes are TRBV5-1 and TRBJ2-7, with 12 bases aligning to TRBD2. Germline V gene lookup returns CDR1 SGHRS and CDR2 YFSETQ. The CDR3 loop spans 16 amino acids. V lost 4 bases, J lost 2 bases, and 7 bases stayed unmatched. The CDR3 spells CASSPRGLAGTYEQYF. The CDR3 coding sequence is TGCGCCAGCAGCCCCCGCGGACTAGCGGGAACCTACGAGCAGTACTTC.